This T cell receptor beta chain was sequenced for a study of T cells in Graves' hyperthyroidism and ophthalmopathy. Researchers amplified the TCR beta CDR3 regions from RNA transcripts. The HTBI primer set was used in a first-round RT-PCR of the TCR CDR3. MiXCR, run by TCRdb on the multiplex PCR reads, gives a single entry per CDR3 protein. The data contain around 350,000 distinct CDR3 sequences, about 15% of them singletons. The junction had 9 bases not matched to a gene; V was cut back by 6 bases and J by 11 bases. Germline CDR1 reads MDHEN; CDR2 reads SYDVKM. CDR3 length: 12 amino acids. Clinical symptoms, serum thyroxine and TRAb, thyroid ultrasound and orbital computed tomography were used for the diagnoses.

This clonotype was sampled from a woman aged 55-70 years with Graves' ophthalmopathy. The V gene is TRBV28, the J gene TRBJ1-1; 7 bases map to TRBD1. Specimen: blood. The CDR3 sequence: CASRLRQGKAFF. In DNA form, the CDR3 reads TGTGCCAGCAGACTCCGACAGGGTAAGGCTTTCTTT.